One sample yielded the 32 T cell receptor beta chains listed below, sequenced in a study of cytomegalovirus exposure and HLA in healthy donors. PCR involved 60 Vbeta and 13 Jbeta primers. Data came from immunoSEQ multiplex PCR; TCRdb stores just in-frame clones and leaves some out. The sample holds about 120,000 clones, about 73% seen once. The sequenced sample was PBMCs. These receptors were obtained from a woman aged 25 to 39 in good health and CMV-seropositive.

With regard to this clone: Lacking the conserved final phenylalanine or tryptophan, this CDR3 likely reflects a read error. V and J are TRBV6-6 and TRBJ2-4; D perhaps matches TRBD2 (5 bases). The ends were cut back, 6 bases at V and 0 bases at J, with 12 bases in the middle. The CDR3 has 15 amino acids. Germline assignment: CDR1 MNHNY and CDR2 SVGAGI (reference sequence). DNA of the CDR3: TGTGCCAGCAGGGACTTGGGGTCAGCCAAAAACATTCAGTACCTC. Amino acid sequence: CASRDLGSAKNIQYL.

The chain uses TRBV2 and TRBJ2-7, with TRBD1 matching 7 bases. This CDR3 has 13 amino acids. V gave up 7 bases and J gave up 1 base; unmatched junction bases: 4. The germline CDR1 and CDR2 sequences are SNHLY and FYNNEI. CDR3 sequence (DNA): TGTGCCAGCACTAAGACAGGGTCCTACGAGCAGTACTTC. Its translation is CASTKTGSYEQYF.

This clone was counted between two and nine times. The chain links TRBV19 to TRBJ2-1; 10 nucleotides match TRBD2. CDR1 is LNHDA, CDR2 SQIVND, per germline (reference sequence). V trimming: 5 bases; J trimming: 8 bases; junction bases outside the gene matches: 6. The CDR3 spans 14 residues. The CDR3 sequence: CASSPQTSGYEQFF. The CDR3 DNA reads as TGTGCCAGTAGTCCCCAGACTAGCGGGTATGAGCAGTTCTTC.

This clone was found once. The V call is TRBV4-2, the J call TRBJ2-5; 8 bases are a match to TRBD2. CDR1 LGHNA and CDR2 YNFKEQ come from the germline V gene. The CDR3 contains 14 residues. The V segment lost 5 bases and the J segment 5 bases; nucleotides outside the gene matches: 7. DNA of the CDR3: TGTGCCAGCAGCAAAACGGGGGGGCAGGAGACCCAGTACTTC. Translated, it gives CASSKTGGQETQYF.

This chain uses TRBV6-1 with TRBJ1-3; TRBD1 aligns across 10 bases. From germline, CDR1 is MNHNS and CDR2 SASEGT. Trimming at V came to 5 bases and at J to 4 bases, leaving 5 bases not matched to a gene. This CDR3 has 15 amino acids. In nucleotides, the CDR3 is TGTGCCAGCAGTCCCGACAGGGGGCCCGGAAACACCATATATTTT. Translated, it gives CASSPDRGPGNTIYF.

The table lists this clone with a few counts. The CDR3 nucleotides are TGTGCCTGGAGTGTCAGGGTATTAAGATTAGCCTCCTACGAGCAGTACTTC. It translates to CAWSVRVLRLASYEQYF. V is TRBV30 and J is TRBJ2-7, with a weak D call TRBD1 (5 bases). Germline-derived CDR1 and CDR2 are GTSNPN and SVGIG (reference sequence). The CDR3 loop spans 17 amino acids. V lost 0 bases to trimming and J lost 0 bases, with 18 bases between them.

The rearrangement links TRBV4-3 to TRBJ2-7, with 9 nucleotides matching TRBD1. The CDR3 totals 16 residues. Trimming at V came to 5 bases and at J to 4 bases, leaving 12 bases not matched to a gene. Looked up from germline, CDR1 is LGHNA and CDR2 is YSLEER. The CDR3 DNA sequence: TGCGCCAGCAGCTCCTCTCGGGGGACAGGGAATTACGAGCAGTACTTC. Its protein is CASSSSRGTGNYEQYF.

The V call is TRBV7-9, the J call TRBJ2-1; weak D call: TRBD2 (6 bases). The germline gives CDR1 SEHNR, CDR2 FQNEAQ (reference sequence). The CDR3 has 12 amino acids. V was cut by 1 base and J by 10 bases, with 8 bases left in between. The CDR3 region is CASSLVAGEQFF. Written as DNA, the CDR3 is TGTGCCAGCAGCTTAGTGGCGGGGGAGCAGTTCTTC.

The rearrangement links TRBV27 to TRBJ1-5; D is unclear. Per germline, CDR1 MNHEY and CDR2 SMNVEV (reference sequence). V lost 6 bases and J lost 6, with 12 bases in between. The CDR3 contains 13 residues. The CDR3 DNA is TGTGCCAGCAGGGCATGGGAGGCTCAGCCCCAGCATTTT. This translates into CASRAWEAQPQHF.

This chain joins TRBV30 and TRBJ1-1, with no clear D. The CDR3 runs to 13 residues. Trimming removed 1 base at V and 4 bases at J, with 10 bases between. The germline V gene has CDR1 GTSNPN and CDR2 SVGIG (reference sequence). CDR3 DNA: TGTGCCTGGAGTGACCTAACGGGCACTGAAGCTTTCTTT. It is translated as CAWSDLTGTEAFF.

The chain employs TRBV5-1 and TRBJ2-7; TRBD1 aligns across 7 bases. V lost 4 bases to trimming and J lost 4 bases; unmatched junction nucleotides: 8. CDR1 SGHRS and CDR2 YFSETQ come from the germline V gene. This CDR3 spans 14 amino acids. CDR3 amino acids: CASSPGTAFYEQYF. CDR3 DNA: TGCGCCAGCAGCCCCGGGACAGCGTTTTACGAGCAGTACTTC.

The genes are TRBV6-5 and TRBJ2-5, with a weak D call TRBD2 (6 bases). The germline V gene has CDR1 MNHEY and CDR2 SVGAGI. The CDR3 has 14 amino acids. V was clipped by 8 bases and J by 6 bases, with 19 bases between them. CDR3 sequence: CASVEARGVQTQYF. Written as DNA, the CDR3 is TGTGCCAGCGTCGAGGCGCGGGGTGTCCAGACCCAGTACTTC.

The gene calls are TRBV7-2 and TRBJ1-4; 10 bases agree with TRBD1. This CDR3 contains 15 residues. Germline V gene data show CDR1 as SGHTA and CDR2 as FQGNSA. V lost 4 bases, J lost 8 bases, and 7 bases stayed unmatched. The CDR3 here is CASSSPGQGYEKLFF. For the CDR3, the DNA is TGTGCCAGCAGCTCTCCGGGACAGGGGTACGAAAAACTGTTTTTT.

The rearrangement uses TRBV7-2 and TRBJ2-6, with 7 bases fitting TRBD2. The CDR3 contains 16 residues. Looked up from germline, CDR1 is SGHTA and CDR2 is FQGNSA. Germline trimming cut 3 bases from V and 3 bases from J; bases unmatched to any gene: 5. CDR3 in DNA: TGTGCCAGCAGCTTGTCGGGGGGTGGTGGGGCCAACGTCCTGACTTTC. It yields the protein CASSLSGGGGANVLTF.

This chain joins TRBV5-6 and TRBJ1-4; the match to TRBD1 covers 10 bases. Trimming cost V 1 base and J 7 bases; bases outside gene matches: 1. The CDR3 has 14 amino acids. Germline CDR1 is SGHDT and CDR2 is YYEEEE. In nucleotides, the CDR3 is TGTGCCAGCAGCTTGAGGGACAGGGGTGAAAAACTGTTTTTT. Its translation: CASSLRDRGEKLFF.

V gene TRBV19 combines with J gene TRBJ2-1, with D unresolved. This CDR3 is 15 amino acids long. V shed 5 bases and J shed 0 bases, with 11 bases lying between them. CDR1 LNHDA and CDR2 SQIVND come from the germline V gene (reference sequence). The CDR3 nucleotides are TGTGCCAGTAGTCTTATTCCGAGCTCCTACAATGAGCAGTTCTTC. Translation: CASSLIPSSYNEQFF.

This clone was observed a few times. This same CDR3 is encoded by further DNA sequences in the sample. The chain is built from TRBV6-5 and TRBJ2-3, with TRBD2 matching over 11 bases. The CDR3 has 14 amino acids. The ends lost 6 bases at V and 7 bases at J; junction bases unmatched: 6. Germline lookup yields CDR1 MNHEY and CDR2 SVGAGI. The CDR3 protein is CASRELAGVYTQYF. DNA for the CDR3: TGTGCCAGCAGGGAACTAGCGGGGGTATATACGCAGTATTTT.

J is TRBJ2-3 and V is TRBV5-6; 8 bases are shared with TRBD2. V trimming: 0 bases; J trimming: 2 bases; junction bases outside the gene matches: 5. There are 16 residues in the CDR3. Germline V CDR1 and CDR2: SGHDT, YYEEEE. The CDR3 DNA follows: TGTGCCAGCAGCTTGGCCGGGGGGGGCCCCACAGATACGCAGTATTTT. Translation: CASSLAGGGPTDTQYF.

This sequence joins TRBV19 and TRBJ1-1, with D maybe TRBD1 (5 bases). In germline, CDR1 is LNHDA, CDR2 SQIVND (reference sequence). V dropped 10 bases and J dropped 4 bases, with 16 bases sitting between them. The CDR3 is 13 amino acids. The CDR3 loop reads CATGKSLATEAFF. The CDR3 DNA sequence: TGTGCCACAGGGAAATCTCTGGCCACTGAAGCTTTCTTT.

This chain joins TRBV27 and TRBJ1-1; D possibly corresponds to TRBD1 (5 bases). The ends were cut back, 1 base at V and 1 base at J, with 7 bases in the middle. The CDR3 consists of 14 residues. CDR1 is MNHEY and CDR2 is SMNVEV in the germline V gene (reference sequence). CDR3: CASSLWGGNTEAFF. The DNA of the CDR3 is TGTGCCAGCAGTTTATGGGGCGGGAACACTGAAGCTTTCTTT.

The V gene is TRBV15, the J gene TRBJ2-1, with TRBD1 matching 9 bases. The CDR3 is 15 amino acids. CDR1 is LNHNV and CDR2 is YYDKDF in the germline V gene (reference sequence). J lost 7 bases, V lost 0 bases, and 4 bases had no gene match. The CDR3 region is CATSRDRGTGNEQFF. In nucleotides, the CDR3 is TGTGCCACCAGCAGAGACAGGGGGACAGGGAATGAGCAGTTCTTC.

The chain carries TRBV6-4 and TRBJ2-1; 11 bases are shared with TRBD2. The CDR3 runs 15 residues. CDR1 is MRHNA, CDR2 SNTAGT, per germline. V dropped 0 bases and J dropped 8; count of bases not matched to a gene: 3. The CDR3 loop is CASSDSTSGAHEQFF. Written as DNA, the CDR3 is TGTGCCAGCAGTGACTCGACTAGCGGGGCCCATGAGCAGTTCTTC.

V usage is TRBV5-1 and J usage is TRBJ1-1; 7 bases match TRBD1. The V segment lost 4 bases and the J segment 5 bases; nucleotides outside the gene matches: 5. The CDR3 contains 13 residues. Germline V gene lookup returns CDR1 SGHRS and CDR2 YFSETQ. In DNA, the CDR3 is TGCGCCAGCAGCAGGCAGGGGGATACTGAAGCTTTCTTT. It specifies CASSRQGDTEAFF. The full variable domain, in which reference TRBV5-1 and TRBJ1-1 provide the parts outside the CDR3, is KAGVTQTPRYLIKTRGQQVTLSCSPISGHRSVSWYQQTPGQGLQFLFEYFSETQRNKGNFPGRFSGRQFSNSRSEMNVSTLELGDSALYLCASSRQGDTEAFFGQGTRLTVV.

The chain has TRBV28 and TRBJ2-1; 9 bases fit TRBD2. CDR3 length equals 17 residues. J was trimmed by 2 bases and V by 2 bases; bases with no gene match: 7. Germline CDR1 reads MDHEN; CDR2 reads SYDVKM. The CDR3: CASSLQSGGTPYNEQFF. As DNA, the CDR3 is TGTGCCAGCAGTTTACAAAGCGGGGGGACCCCCTACAATGAGCAGTTCTTC. The complete variable domain, with remaining parts taken from reference TRBV28 and TRBJ2-1, reads DVKVTQSSRYLVKRTGEKVFLECVQDMDHENMFWYRQDPGLGLRLIYFSYDVKMKEKGDIPEGYSVSREKKERFSLILESASTNQTSMYLCASSLQSGGTPYNEQFFGPGTRLTVL.

This chain uses TRBV2 with TRBJ1-3; a weak D match, TRBD1 (5 bases). V was pared by 5 bases and J by 2 bases, with 13 bases between. Germline-derived CDR1 and CDR2 are SNHLY and FYNNEI. This CDR3 has 15 residues. CDR3 nucleotide sequence: TGTGCCAGCAGTAGAGGAGGGACCCCTGGAAACACCATATATTTT. Protein: CASSRGGTPGNTIYF.

The chain carries TRBV5-5 and TRBJ1-2; TRBD1 matches at 9 bases. Germline lookup yields CDR1 SGHKS and CDR2 YYEKEE (reference sequence). The CDR3 runs 16 residues. J lost 7 bases, V lost 0 bases, and 10 bases had no gene match. This chain's CDR3 is CASSLAVVVGQGGYTF. The DNA of the CDR3 is TGTGCCAGCAGCTTGGCCGTCGTCGTGGGACAGGGTGGCTACACCTTC.

This clone was observed once. The chain couples TRBV28 to TRBJ2-1; a weak D match, TRBD1 (6 bases). The CDR3 contains 14 residues. CDR1 is MDHEN, CDR2 SYDVKM, per germline. Trimming removed 6 bases at V and 4 bases at J, with 13 bases between. The CDR3 reads CASSDETGYNEQFF. The CDR3 DNA reads as TGTGCCAGCAGCGATGAAACAGGGTACAATGAGCAGTTCTTC.

The genes are TRBV5-1 and TRBJ2-5, with TRBD2 as a possible D gene (6 bases). The CDR3 totals 15 residues. V lost 3 bases and J 1 base, leaving 13 bases between the germline ends. Germline CDR1 and CDR2: SGHRS and YFSETQ. The CDR3 sequence: CASSSAGSSQETQYF. The CDR3 DNA reads TGCGCCAGCAGCTCTGCCGGGAGTAGCCAAGAGACCCAGTACTTC. Supplemented by reference TRBV5-1 and TRBJ2-5, the full variable domain reads KAGVTQTPRYLIKTRGQQVTLSCSPISGHRSVSWYQQTPGQGLQFLFEYFSETQRNKGNFPGRFSGRQFSNSRSEMNVSTLELGDSALYLCASSSAGSSQETQYFGPGTRLLVL.

J is TRBJ2-2 and V is TRBV6-5, with D uncertain. The length of the CDR3 is 13 residues. CDR1 is MNHEY, CDR2 SVGAGI, per germline. The V end lost 4 bases, the J end lost 7 bases, and 10 bases lay between the germline ends. The CDR3: CASSSLQIGELFF. The CDR3 coding sequence is TGTGCCAGCAGTTCGTTGCAGATCGGGGAGCTGTTTTTT.

This clone was seen a single time. The chain links TRBV7-2 to TRBJ2-3, with a possible D match to TRBD2 (5 bases). V was shortened by 4 bases and J by 2 bases, with 13 bases between the two germline ends. The CDR3 spans 15 residues. Germline V CDR1 and CDR2: SGHTA, FQGNSA. CDR3 protein: CASSYGVRYTDTQYF. The CDR3 bases are TGTGCCAGCAGCTACGGGGTCAGGTACACAGATACGCAGTATTTT.

J is TRBJ2-7 and V is TRBV9; possibly TRBD2 for D (6 bases). The CDR3 loop spans 13 amino acids. Germline CDR1 reads SGDLS; CDR2 reads YYNGEE. Deletions cut 0 bases from V and 5 bases from J, with 9 bases between. The CDR3, as DNA: TGTGCCAGCAGCGTAGGGGAGGTTCACGAGCAGTACTTC. It translates to CASSVGEVHEQYF.

V and J are TRBV19 and TRBJ1-2; D unresolved. The V gene lost 4 bases and the J gene lost 0 bases, with 12 bases spanning the gap. From germline, CDR1 is LNHDA and CDR2 SQIVND (reference sequence). The CDR3 totals 15 residues. CDR3 nucleotide sequence: TGTGCCAGTAGTACCCAGAGGGCTCCTAACTATGGCTACACCTTC. It codes for CASSTQRAPNYGYTF.